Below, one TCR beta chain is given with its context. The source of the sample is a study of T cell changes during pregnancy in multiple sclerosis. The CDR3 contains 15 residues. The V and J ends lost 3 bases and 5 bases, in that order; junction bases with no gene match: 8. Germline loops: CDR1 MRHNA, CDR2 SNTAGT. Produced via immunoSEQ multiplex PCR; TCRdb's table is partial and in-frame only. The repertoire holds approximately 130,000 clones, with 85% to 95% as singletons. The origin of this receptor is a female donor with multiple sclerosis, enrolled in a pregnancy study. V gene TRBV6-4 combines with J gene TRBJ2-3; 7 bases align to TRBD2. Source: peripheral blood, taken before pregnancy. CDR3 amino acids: CASSEGGGPLDTQYF. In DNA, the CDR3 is TGTGCCAGCAGTGAGGGGGGAGGGCCATTAGATACGCAGTATTTT.